The T cell receptor beta chain under discussion was sequenced for a study of T cell repertoires in cytomegalovirus infection. Study at large: CMV epitopes used comprised recently identified HLA-C-restricted ones and well-studied HLA-B-restricted ones. Matching HLA type and CMV infection were both indicated by public TCR beta signatures. General study results and limits: Frequencies of public TCR beta families were cumulated, and this identified carriers of CMV plus the relevant HLA. There were HLA-C-restricted CMV-specific TCR beta clonotypes dominating the ex vivo response.

TCRdb recomputed calls from the reads with MiXCR, one row per CDR3 protein. The sample comprises roughly 500,000 distinct CDR3 sequences, around a third of which are singletons, and roughly 16% rests with the top ten. This clonotype was picked up a small number of times. The antigen is not known. Germline lookup yields CDR1 SEHNR and CDR2 FQNEAQ (reference sequence). The CDR3 consists of 15 residues. Deletions cut 1 base from V and 6 bases from J, with 13 bases between. This clonotype originated in a human donor in good health (CMV status not recorded). Some clones in this sample may be carry-over from other donors' samples. This chain connects TRBV7-9 to TRBJ2-1; TRBD2 might be the D (5 bases). The specimen was cultured PBMCs, collected from culture after CMV antigen stimulation. The CDR3 DNA reads TGTGCCAGCAGCTTAGAGAGGGATCGAGGCAATGAGCAGTTCTTC. Translating it yields CASSLERDRGNEQFF.